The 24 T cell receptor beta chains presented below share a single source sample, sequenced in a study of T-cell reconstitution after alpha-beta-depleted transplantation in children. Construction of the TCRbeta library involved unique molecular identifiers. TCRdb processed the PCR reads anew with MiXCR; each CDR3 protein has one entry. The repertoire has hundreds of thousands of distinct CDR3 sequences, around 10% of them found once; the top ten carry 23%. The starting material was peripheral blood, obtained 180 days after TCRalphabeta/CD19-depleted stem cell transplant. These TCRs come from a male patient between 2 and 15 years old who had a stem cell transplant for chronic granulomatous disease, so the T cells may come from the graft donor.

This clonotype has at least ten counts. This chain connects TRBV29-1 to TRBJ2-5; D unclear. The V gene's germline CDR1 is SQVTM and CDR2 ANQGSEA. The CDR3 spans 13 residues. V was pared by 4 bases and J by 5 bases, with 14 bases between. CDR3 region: CSVVGNVGETQYF. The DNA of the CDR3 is TGCAGCGTTGTAGGAAATGTTGGCGAGACCCAGTACTTC.

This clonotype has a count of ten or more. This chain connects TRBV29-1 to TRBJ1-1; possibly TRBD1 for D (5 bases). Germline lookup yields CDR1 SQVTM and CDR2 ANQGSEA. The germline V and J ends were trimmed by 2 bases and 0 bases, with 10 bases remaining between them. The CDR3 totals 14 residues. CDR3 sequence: CSVENPGLNTEAFF. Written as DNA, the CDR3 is TGCAGCGTTGAAAATCCAGGGCTGAACACTGAAGCTTTCTTT.

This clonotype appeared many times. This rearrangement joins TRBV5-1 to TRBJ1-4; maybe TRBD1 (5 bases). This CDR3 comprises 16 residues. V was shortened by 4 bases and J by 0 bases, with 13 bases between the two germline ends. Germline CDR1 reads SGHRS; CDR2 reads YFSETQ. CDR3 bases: TGCGCCAGCAGCGCCTCTTGGGGACCAACTAATGAAAAACTGTTTTTT. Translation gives CASSASWGPTNEKLFF.

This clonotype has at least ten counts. The CDR3 region is CSAYPSGKKGNQPQHF. The CDR3 DNA reads TGCAGTGCTTACCCCTCAGGAAAGAAAGGCAATCAGCCCCAGCATTTT. The chain carries TRBV20-1 and TRBJ1-5; D unresolved. Germline CDR1 is DFQATT and CDR2 is SNEGSKA (reference sequence). The CDR3 has 16 residues. Trimming cost V 5 bases and J 2 bases, with 19 bases left between them.

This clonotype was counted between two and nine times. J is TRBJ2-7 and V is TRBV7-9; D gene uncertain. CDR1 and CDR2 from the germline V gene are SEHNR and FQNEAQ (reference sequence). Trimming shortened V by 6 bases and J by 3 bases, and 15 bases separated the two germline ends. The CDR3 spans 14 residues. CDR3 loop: CASSPPGGLYEQYF. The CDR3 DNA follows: TGTGCCAGCAGTCCTCCGGGTGGGCTCTACGAGCAGTACTTC.

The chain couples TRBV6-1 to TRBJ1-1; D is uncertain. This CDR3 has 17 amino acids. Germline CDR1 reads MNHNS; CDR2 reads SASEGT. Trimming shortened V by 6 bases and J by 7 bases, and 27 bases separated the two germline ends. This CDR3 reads CASRVNKNARQRDEAFF. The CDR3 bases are TGTGCCAGCAGAGTCAACAAGAACGCGAGACAACGAGATGAAGCTTTCTTT.

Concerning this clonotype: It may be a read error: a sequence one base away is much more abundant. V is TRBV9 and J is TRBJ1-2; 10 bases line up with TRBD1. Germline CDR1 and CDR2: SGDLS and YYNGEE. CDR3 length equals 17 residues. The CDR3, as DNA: TGTGCCAGCAGCGTAGTTACTGGACAGGGGGTTTCAAGTGGCTACCCCTTC. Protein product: CASSVVTGQGVSSGYPF.

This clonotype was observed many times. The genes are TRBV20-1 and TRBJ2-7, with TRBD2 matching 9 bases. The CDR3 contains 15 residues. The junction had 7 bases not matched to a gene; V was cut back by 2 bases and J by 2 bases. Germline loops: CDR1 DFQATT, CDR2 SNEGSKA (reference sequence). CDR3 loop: CSARSLAGNPYEQYF. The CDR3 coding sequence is TGCAGTGCTAGAAGCCTAGCGGGAAACCCCTACGAGCAGTACTTC.

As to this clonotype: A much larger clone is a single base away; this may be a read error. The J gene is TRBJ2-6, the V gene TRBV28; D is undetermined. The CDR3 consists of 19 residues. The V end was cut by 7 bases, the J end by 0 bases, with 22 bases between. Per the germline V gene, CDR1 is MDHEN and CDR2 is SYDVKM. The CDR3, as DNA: TGTGCCAGCATCCAAAAGAAGACACAGATCTTCTCTGGGGCCAACGTCCTGACTTTC. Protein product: CASIQKKTQIFSGANVLTF.

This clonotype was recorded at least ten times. The CDR3 here is CASSQEIGSPLHF. The DNA for the CDR3 is TGTGCCAGCAGCCAAGAGATCGGCTCACCCCTCCACTTT. This sequence joins TRBV14 and TRBJ1-6; D gene unclear. CDR1 is SGHDN, CDR2 FVKESK, per germline. The length of the CDR3 is 13 residues. The germline V and J ends were trimmed by 0 bases and 10 bases, with 7 bases remaining between them. Complete variable domain (other parts from reference TRBV14 and TRBJ1-6): EAGVTQFPSHSVIEKGQTVTLRCDPISGHDNLYWYRRVMGKEIKFLLHFVKESKQDESGMPNNRFLAERTGGTYSTLKVQPAELEDSGVYFCASSQEIGSPLHFGNGTRLTVT.

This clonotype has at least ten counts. CDR3 coding DNA: TGTGCCAGCAGCCCCCGAGGACGGTCCTACGAGCAGTACTTC. This gives the protein CASSPRGRSYEQYF. The rearrangement joins TRBV7-2 to TRBJ2-7; no reliable D call. Germline CDR1 and CDR2: SGHTA and FQGNSA. CDR3 size: 14 residues. V dropped 5 bases and J dropped 1 base, with 12 bases sitting between them.

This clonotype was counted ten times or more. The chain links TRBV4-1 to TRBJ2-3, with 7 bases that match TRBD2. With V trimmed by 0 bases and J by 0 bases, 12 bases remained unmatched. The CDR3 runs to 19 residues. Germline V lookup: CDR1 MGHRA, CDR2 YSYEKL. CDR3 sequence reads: CASSQEIGVRDYSTDTQYF. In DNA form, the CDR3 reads TGCGCCAGCAGCCAAGAAATTGGGGTCCGGGACTATAGCACAGATACGCAGTATTTT.

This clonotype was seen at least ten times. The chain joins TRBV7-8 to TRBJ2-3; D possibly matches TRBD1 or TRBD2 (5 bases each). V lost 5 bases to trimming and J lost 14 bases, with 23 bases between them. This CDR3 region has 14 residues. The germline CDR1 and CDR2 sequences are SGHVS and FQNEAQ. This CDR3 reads CASSPQPGALLLYF. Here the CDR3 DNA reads TGTGCCAGCAGCCCCCAACCCGGGGCATTGTTGTTGTATTTT.

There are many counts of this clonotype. The CDR3 DNA sequence: TGCGCCAGCAGCCAAGATCGTCCGGGTAATGAAAAACTGTTTTTT. It codes for CASSQDRPGNEKLFF. V is TRBV4-3 and J is TRBJ1-4; no clear D gene. This CDR3 has 15 residues. The V end lost 0 bases, the J end lost 4 bases, and 9 bases lay between the germline ends. CDR1 and CDR2 (germline): LGHNA, YSLEER.

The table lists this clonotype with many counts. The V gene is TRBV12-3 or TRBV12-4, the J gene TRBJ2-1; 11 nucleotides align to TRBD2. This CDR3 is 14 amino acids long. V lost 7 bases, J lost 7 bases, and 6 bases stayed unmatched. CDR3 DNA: TGTGCCAGCAATCTTAGCGGGAGGGTTAATGAGCAGTTCTTC. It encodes CASNLSGRVNEQFF.

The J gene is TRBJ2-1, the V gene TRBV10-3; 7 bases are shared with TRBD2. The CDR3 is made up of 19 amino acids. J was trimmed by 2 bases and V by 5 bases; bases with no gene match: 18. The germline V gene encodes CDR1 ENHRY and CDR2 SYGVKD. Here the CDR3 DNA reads TGTGCCATCAGTCCACTCACGGGTCCGGCGGGAGTACCCTACAATGAGCAGTTCTTC. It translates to CAISPLTGPAGVPYNEQFF.

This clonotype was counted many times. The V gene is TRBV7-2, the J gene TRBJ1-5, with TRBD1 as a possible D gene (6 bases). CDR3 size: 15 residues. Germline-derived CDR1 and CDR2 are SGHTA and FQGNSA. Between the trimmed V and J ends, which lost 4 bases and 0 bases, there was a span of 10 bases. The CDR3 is CASSSGHNSNQPQHF. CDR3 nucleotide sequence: TGTGCCAGCAGCTCGGGACACAATAGCAATCAGCCCCAGCATTTT.

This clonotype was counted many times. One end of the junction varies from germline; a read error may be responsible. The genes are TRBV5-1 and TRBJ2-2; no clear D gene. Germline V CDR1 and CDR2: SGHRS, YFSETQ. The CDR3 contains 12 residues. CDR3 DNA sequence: TGTGCCAGCAGTTTTCCGGGTGGGGAGCTGTTTTTT. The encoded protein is CASSFPGGELFF.

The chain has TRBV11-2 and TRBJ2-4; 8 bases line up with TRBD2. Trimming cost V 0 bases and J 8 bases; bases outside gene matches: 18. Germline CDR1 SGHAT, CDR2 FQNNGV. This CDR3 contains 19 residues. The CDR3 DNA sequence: TGTGCCAGCAGCTTAGATCGGCCGGGGGGGTGGCGGGAGTCGTACATTCAGTACTTC. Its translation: CASSLDRPGGWRESYIQYF.

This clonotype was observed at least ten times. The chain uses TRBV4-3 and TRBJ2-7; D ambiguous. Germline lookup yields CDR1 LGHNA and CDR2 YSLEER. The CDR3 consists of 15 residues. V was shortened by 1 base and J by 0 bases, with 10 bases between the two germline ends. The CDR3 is CASSQGFRISYEQYF. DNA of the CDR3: TGCGCCAGCAGCCAAGGTTTCCGGATCTCCTACGAGCAGTACTTC.

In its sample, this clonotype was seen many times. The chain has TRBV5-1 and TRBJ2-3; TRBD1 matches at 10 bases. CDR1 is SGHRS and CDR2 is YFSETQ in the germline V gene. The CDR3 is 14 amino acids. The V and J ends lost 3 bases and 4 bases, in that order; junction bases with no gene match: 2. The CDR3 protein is CASSWGQGSDTQYF. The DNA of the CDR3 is TGCGCCAGCAGCTGGGGACAGGGGTCAGATACGCAGTATTTT.

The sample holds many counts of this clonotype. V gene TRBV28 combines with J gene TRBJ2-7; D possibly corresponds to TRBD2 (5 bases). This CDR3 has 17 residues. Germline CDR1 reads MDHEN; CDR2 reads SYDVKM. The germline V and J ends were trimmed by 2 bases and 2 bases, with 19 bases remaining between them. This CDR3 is CASSLGAELAITYEQYF. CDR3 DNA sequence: TGTGCCAGCAGTTTAGGAGCGGAGCTAGCTATAACCTACGAGCAGTACTTC.

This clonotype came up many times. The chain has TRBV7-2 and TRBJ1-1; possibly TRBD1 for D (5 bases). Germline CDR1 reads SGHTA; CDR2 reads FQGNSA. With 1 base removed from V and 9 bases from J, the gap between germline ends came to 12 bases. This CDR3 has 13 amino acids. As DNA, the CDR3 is TGTGCCAGCAGCTTAGGTGTCATGGACAAAGCTTTCTTT. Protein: CASSLGVMDKAFF. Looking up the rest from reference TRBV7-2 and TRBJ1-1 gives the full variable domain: GAGVSQSPSNKVTEKGKDVELRCDPISGHTALYWYRQSLGQGLEFLIYFQGNSAPDKSGLPSDRFSAERTGGSVSTLTIQRTQQEDSAVYLCASSLGVMDKAFFGQGTRLTVV.

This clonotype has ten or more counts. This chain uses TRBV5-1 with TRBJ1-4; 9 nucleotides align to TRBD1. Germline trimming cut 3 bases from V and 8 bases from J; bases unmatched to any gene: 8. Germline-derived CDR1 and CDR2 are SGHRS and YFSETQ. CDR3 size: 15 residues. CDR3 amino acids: CASSSRGTGREKLFF. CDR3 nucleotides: TGCGCCAGCAGCTCCCGAGGGACAGGGAGAGAAAAACTGTTTTTT.